The 22 T cell receptor beta chains given below trace back to one sample, sequenced in a study of T cells after yellow fever vaccination (dated by TCRdb to between 2018 and 2020). Library preparation used 5' RACE. Data came from an Illumina HiSeq 2500. In TCRdb, the public reads were trimmed at Q25 with fastp and aligned with MiXCR, with productive beta chains retained. Rows are combined by CDR3 protein, so each entry shows the most common genes and DNA. This sample is represented by around 350,000 distinct CDR3 sequences; 6.2% of them were singletons. The ten largest make up roughly 15% of the sample. Per the publication, the treatment or condition label means: live attenuated yellow fever vaccine strain. Here the sequenced sample was PBMCs, taken 5 days after the yellow fever booster vaccination. All receptors come from a man aged 25-45 years who received the YFV17D yellow fever vaccine.

A few counts support this clonotype. Possible read error: a much larger clone is one base away. The chain recombines TRBV5-1 with TRBJ2-5; 13 nucleotides match TRBD2. CDR1 and CDR2 from the germline V gene are SGHRS and YFSETQ. V shed 4 bases, J shed 3 bases, and the junction held 0 bases outside the gene matches. This CDR3 is built from 14 residues. The CDR3 sequence: CASSGLAGEETQYF. The CDR3 DNA reads TGCGCCAGCAGCGGACTAGCGGGAGAAGAGACCCAGTACTTC.

This clonotype has ten or more counts. V gene TRBV10-1 combines with J gene TRBJ2-2, with D uncertain. The CDR3 covers 11 residues. The V gene's germline CDR1 is WNHNN and CDR2 SYGVQD (reference sequence). Trimming removed 5 bases at V and 6 bases at J, with 4 bases between. CDR3 sequence reads: CASSSAGELFF. The CDR3 DNA follows: TGCGCCAGCAGTAGTGCCGGGGAGCTGTTTTTT.

The chain uses TRBV20-1 and TRBJ1-5; 7 bases are shared with TRBD1. With 2 bases clipped from V and 4 bases from J, the junction kept 8 bases outside the gene matches. The CDR3 totals 15 residues. CDR1 and CDR2 from the germline V gene are DFQATT and SNEGSKA (reference sequence). The CDR3 DNA reads as TGCAGTGCTAGACCACCGGGACAGCTTAATCAGCCCCAGCATTTT. It encodes CSARPPGQLNQPQHF.

V and J are TRBV20-1 and TRBJ2-7, with D maybe TRBD2 (6 bases). V gave up 3 bases and J gave up 6 bases, with 15 bases separating them. This CDR3 has 13 residues. The germline V gene has CDR1 DFQATT and CDR2 SNEGSKA (reference sequence). The DNA of the CDR3 is TGCAGTGCTAGTTGGGGGGTCGGGGCCGAGCAGTACTTC. It translates to CSASWGVGAEQYF.

This clonotype was recorded a few times. CDR3 sequence (DNA): TGTGCCAGCAGTTTGAATCCCCGGAGGAGACTAGCGGGAGATGGAGAGACCCAGTACTTC. It specifies CASSLNPRRRLAGDGETQYF. This rearrangement joins TRBV28 to TRBJ2-5; 12 bases match TRBD2. The CDR3 is 20 amino acids. Unmatched junction bases numbered 18, after V lost 3 bases and J lost 4 bases. Looked up from germline, CDR1 is MDHEN and CDR2 is SYDVKM.

This rearrangement joins TRBV5-4 to TRBJ2-7; D remains ambiguous. CDR3 length: 15 residues. The V and J ends lost 1 base and 0 bases respectively, with 11 bases between them. The germline V gene has CDR1 SGHNT and CDR2 YYREEE (reference sequence). CDR3: CASSLIPLFSYEQYF. DNA of the CDR3: TGTGCCAGCAGCTTGATTCCCCTCTTCTCCTACGAGCAGTACTTC.

V usage is TRBV4-3 and J usage is TRBJ2-5; 7 bases agree with TRBD1. From germline, CDR1 is LGHNA and CDR2 YSLEER. There are 16 residues in the CDR3. V lost 0 bases, J lost 5 bases, and 9 bases stayed unmatched. The CDR3 bases are TGCGCCAGCAGCCAAGATACGACAGGGTTTAGGGAGACCCAGTACTTC. It encodes CASSQDTTGFRETQYF.

J is TRBJ2-7 and V is TRBV28; D is tentatively TRBD1 or TRBD2 (6 bases each). CDR1 is MDHEN and CDR2 is SYDVKM in the germline V gene. The V and J ends lost 7 bases and 2 bases respectively, with 15 bases between them. CDR3 size: 14 residues. CDR3 sequence reads: CASNGGGEAYEQYF. In DNA form, the CDR3 reads TGTGCCAGCAATGGGGGCGGGGAGGCCTACGAGCAGTACTTC.

This clonotype was counted between two and nine times. The chain uses TRBV20-1 and TRBJ2-7; D is possibly TRBD2 (6 bases). Germline assignment: CDR1 DFQATT and CDR2 SNEGSKA (reference sequence). CDR3 length: 14 amino acids. Deletions cut 5 bases from V and 4 bases from J, with 18 bases between. The CDR3 bases are TGCAGTGCTTCCCGGGACTTAGGGCGGTACGAGCAGTACTTC. Protein sequence: CSASRDLGRYEQYF.

For this clonotype: Given the absence of the conserved phenylalanine or tryptophan at the CDR3 end, a read error is likely. The DNA is omitted, as the CDR3 cannot be located on it reliably, and the CDR3 follows TCRdb's listing. The V and J genes are TRBV12-3 or TRBV12-4 and TRBJ2-6; no DNA check was done on the table's D call, TRBD1. The CDR3 numbers 11 amino acids, ends counted. The CDR3 spells CASSSPGQGRA.

This clonotype was counted only a few times. The chain employs TRBV7-2 and TRBJ2-3; 8 bases are a match to TRBD1. Germline V gives CDR1 SGHTA, CDR2 FQGNSA. V gave up 5 bases and J gave up 6 bases; unmatched junction bases: 7. The CDR3 is 14 residues long. Here the CDR3 reads CASSRTGNEDTQYF. The DNA of the CDR3 is TGTGCCAGCAGCCGGACAGGGAATGAGGATACGCAGTATTTT.

V and J are TRBV2 and TRBJ2-7, with D perhaps TRBD2 (5 bases). The V gene's germline CDR1 is SNHLY and CDR2 FYNNEI. V was trimmed by 7 bases and J by 7 bases, leaving 20 bases between them. The CDR3 runs 14 residues. The CDR3 nucleotides read TGTGCCAGCACCAAAGGGAGACCCCTGGGGGAGCAGTACTTC. Protein product: CASTKGRPLGEQYF.

This clonotype was recorded a few times. The chain joins TRBV18 to TRBJ2-7, with D perhaps TRBD1 (5 bases). Trimming took off 3 bases at V and 2 bases at J, with 8 bases between the two ends. The CDR3 sequence is 13 residues long. CDR1 and CDR2 from the germline V gene are KGHSH and LQKENI. The CDR3 nucleotides read TGTGCCAGCTCACCTAAGGGGCCCTACGAGCAGTACTTC. Amino acids: CASSPKGPYEQYF. The entire variable domain, with the rest obtained from reference TRBV18 and TRBJ2-7, is as follows: NAGVMQNPRHLVRRRGQEARLRCSPMKGHSHVYWYRQLPEEGLKFMVYLQKENIIDESGMPKERFSAEFPKEGPSILRIQQVVRGDSAAYFCASSPKGPYEQYFGPGTRLTVT.

This clonotype came up a few times. This sequence joins TRBV18 and TRBJ2-1; 8 bases are shared with TRBD2. Germline V lookup: CDR1 KGHSH, CDR2 LQKENI. The length of the CDR3 is 15 residues. V lost 0 bases to trimming and J lost 6 bases; unmatched junction nucleotides: 4. The CDR3 loop reads CASSPPTSAPNEQFF. Written as DNA, the CDR3 is TGTGCCAGCTCACCACCGACTAGCGCCCCCAATGAGCAGTTCTTC.

V usage is TRBV12-3 or TRBV12-4 and J usage is TRBJ2-1, with D uncertain. This CDR3 has 12 residues. The V end lost 6 bases, the J end lost 4 bases, and 7 bases lay between the germline ends. In nucleotides, the CDR3 is TGTGCCAGCAGACCACTTTACAATGAGCAGTTCTTC. This encodes CASRPLYNEQFF.

This clonotype has just a few counts. The V and J genes are TRBV7-6 and TRBJ2-7, with no clear D. The length of the CDR3 is 14 residues. Germline loops: CDR1 SGHVS, CDR2 FNYEAQ. Between the trimmed V and J ends, which lost 5 bases and 3 bases, there was a span of 14 bases. CDR3 bases: TGTGCCAGCAGCCATCTTAATGACTTCTACGAGCAGTACTTC. It is translated as CASSHLNDFYEQYF.

The genes are TRBV10-3 and TRBJ2-5; the D is unclear. This CDR3 is built from 13 residues. Trimming took off 3 bases at V and 4 bases at J, with 9 bases between the two ends. Germline V gene data show CDR1 as ENHRY and CDR2 as SYGVKD. CDR3 in amino acids: CAISDYQRETQYF. The CDR3 region has the DNA TGTGCCATCAGTGACTATCAACGAGAGACCCAGTACTTC.

The chain couples TRBV12-3 or TRBV12-4 to TRBJ2-3, with 9 bases aligning to TRBD2. The CDR3 consists of 17 residues. With 5 bases clipped from V and 7 bases from J, the junction kept 16 bases outside the gene matches. The CDR3 region has the DNA TGTGCCAGCAGTCCCCGGGCGCGCGGGAGGGCCATGAATACGCAGTATTTT. Translating gives CASSPRARGRAMNTQYF.

In this sample, this clonotype turned up many times. The chain is built from TRBV6-2 or TRBV6-3 and TRBJ2-3; 14 positions match TRBD2. The CDR3 is 17 amino acids. Germline CDR1 reads MNHEY; CDR2 reads SVGEGT. The junction had 9 bases not matched to a gene; V was cut back by 5 bases and J by 5 bases. CDR3 coding DNA: TGTGCCAGCAGTCGACGGCCCGGGACTAGCGGGAGAGATACGCAGTATTTT. It is translated as CASSRRPGTSGRDTQYF.

This clonotype was observed many times. The V and J genes are TRBV3-1 and TRBJ2-1; TRBD2 might be the D (5 bases). Germline CDR1 reads LGHDT; CDR2 reads YNNKEL (reference sequence). The CDR3 has 13 residues. V lost 2 bases to trimming and J lost 14 bases, with 16 bases between them. CDR3 nucleotide sequence: TGTGCCAGCAGCCAACCTTCCAGGACGGGAAAGTTCTTC. Its protein product is CASSQPSRTGKFF.

This clonotype was recorded a few times. This chain connects TRBV7-6 to TRBJ2-7, with D tentatively TRBD2 (6 bases). Trimming pared 4 bases from V and 2 bases from J, leaving 15 bases between. CDR3 length equals 15 residues. Germline V gene data show CDR1 as SGHVS and CDR2 as FNYEAQ. The CDR3 nucleotides read TGTGCCAGCAGCTCCTTGGCTCGACTAGCCTACGAGCAGTACTTC. Translation: CASSSLARLAYEQYF.

This clonotype was detected many times. The chain links TRBV5-1 to TRBJ2-3; D remains ambiguous. Trimming removed 0 bases at V and 0 bases at J, with 11 bases between. Germline V gene lookup returns CDR1 SGHRS and CDR2 YFSETQ. The CDR3 loop spans 16 amino acids. CDR3 DNA sequence: TGCGCCAGCAGCTTGGGGTCAGCTACTAGCACAGATACGCAGTATTTT. Encoded protein: CASSLGSATSTDTQYF. The full variable domain, completed using reference TRBV5-1 and TRBJ2-3, is KAGVTQTPRYLIKTRGQQVTLSCSPISGHRSVSWYQQTPGQGLQFLFEYFSETQRNKGNFPGRFSGRQFSNSRSEMNVSTLELGDSALYLCASSLGSATSTDTQYFGPGTRLTVL.